The present T cell receptor beta chain was sequenced within a study of OX40 agonist ivuxolimab in advanced cancers. With 0 bases removed from V and 6 bases from J, the gap between germline ends came to 10 bases. This CDR3 comprises 14 residues. The germline V gene encodes CDR1 SGDLS and CDR2 YYNGEE. General study points: Antigen targets of the expanded peripheral T cells went undetermined.

A remark on this clone: Its matching antigen is unknown.

Profiling relied on immunoSEQ multiplex PCR, and the TCRdb table lists in-frame clones only, not all of them. The sample carries roughly 48,000 clones, 80% to 90% recorded once. The chain uses TRBV9 and TRBJ1-5; a possible D gene is TRBD1 (5 bases). This specimen was CD4+ or CD8+ T cells sorted from blood, taken in a trial of the OX40 agonist ivuxolimab. The clonotype comes from an adult with an advanced solid tumor such as melanoma, head and neck, liver or kidney cancer. This chain's CDR3 is CASSVGGTGQPQHF. The CDR3 region has the DNA TGTGCCAGCAGCGTAGGGGGCACGGGTCAGCCCCAGCATTTT.